Listed here are 19 T cell receptor beta chains from one sample, sequenced in a study of T cell responses to AZD1222 COVID-19 vaccine. Measured with immunoSEQ multiplex PCR; TCRdb has only the in-frame clones, and not every one. The data show over 90,000 clones, with 91% seen just once and over 40% held by the top ten. The source was peripheral blood, collected on day 0 of AZD1222 vaccination. The receptors stem from an adult in good health.

This clone was observed a single time. The chain joins TRBV21-1 to TRBJ1-1; TRBD1, as called in the table, went unchecked against the DNA. TRBV21-1 has pseudogene status. This CDR3 has 14 amino acids. In DNA, the CDR3 is TGTGCCAGCAGCAGACCGGGACAGGGGACTGAAGCTTTCTTT. Protein: CASSRPGQGTEAFF.

The V call is TRBV2, the J call TRBJ2-1, with TRBD1 matching 7 bases. CDR3 size: 15 residues. Germline CDR1 and CDR2: SNHLY and FYNNEI. V shed 7 bases and J 0 bases; nucleotides not matched to a gene: 6. The CDR3, as DNA: TGTGCCAGCAAGGGACAGTTAAGCTCCTACAATGAGCAGTTCTTC. Protein product: CASKGQLSSYNEQFF.

The chain recombines TRBV18 with TRBJ1-1; no firm D call. With 2 bases removed from V and 8 bases from J, the gap between germline ends came to 15 bases. Germline CDR1 is KGHSH and CDR2 is LQKENI. This CDR3 is built from 14 residues. CDR3 amino acids: CASSPGEQTMEAFF. Here the CDR3 DNA reads TGTGCCAGCTCACCAGGGGAACAGACAATGGAAGCTTTCTTT. Supplemented by reference TRBV18 and TRBJ1-1, the full variable domain reads NAGVMQNPRHLVRRRGQEARLRCSPMKGHSHVYWYRQLPEEGLKFMVYLQKENIIDESGMPKERFSAEFPKEGPSILRIQQVVRGDSAAYFCASSPGEQTMEAFFGQGTRLTVV.

Comments on this clone: Distinct nucleotide sequences in the sample also encode this CDR3. The chain uses TRBV18 and TRBJ2-7; D is possibly TRBD2 (7 bases). Trimming stripped 2 bases from V and 0 bases from J, with 11 bases between. CDR3 length equals 15 residues. Germline V gene sequence: CDR1 KGHSH, CDR2 LQKENI. CDR3 sequence reads: CASSPGGGLSYEQYF. CDR3 DNA: TGTGCCAGCTCACCAGGGGGGGGGCTCTCCTACGAGCAGTACTTC.

The V gene is TRBV19, the J gene TRBJ2-7; TRBD1 or TRBD2 may be the D gene (5 bases each). CDR3 size: 15 residues. Trimming cost V 5 bases and J 2 bases, with 16 bases left between them. Germline V gives CDR1 LNHDA, CDR2 SQIVND (reference sequence). CDR3 residues: CASSGTGTATYEQYF. The CDR3 nucleotides are TGTGCCAGTAGTGGTACTGGGACCGCAACCTACGAGCAGTACTTC.

The chain employs TRBV27 and TRBJ1-4; D ambiguous. Germline loops: CDR1 MNHEY, CDR2 SMNVEV (reference sequence). The CDR3 totals 14 residues. V lost 3 bases to trimming and J lost 8 bases, with 13 bases between them. CDR3 region: CASSFSSLSEKLFF. The CDR3 coding sequence is TGTGCCAGCAGTTTCTCGTCTCTTTCAGAAAAACTGTTTTTT.

This chain joins TRBV7-2 and TRBJ2-1, with TRBD1 as a possible D gene (5 bases). Germline V gene data show CDR1 as SGHTA and CDR2 as FQGNSA. Trimming left V 4 bases short and J 6 bases short, with 10 bases between. The CDR3 has 13 amino acids. The CDR3 spells CASSYRNGNEQFF. The CDR3, as DNA: TGTGCCAGCAGCTACAGGAATGGCAATGAGCAGTTCTTC.

The genes are TRBV27 and TRBJ2-1, with D tentatively TRBD2 (7 bases). Deletions cut 1 base from V and 9 bases from J, with 13 bases between. There are 14 residues in the CDR3. Per the germline V gene, CDR1 is MNHEY and CDR2 is SMNVEV (reference sequence). This chain's CDR3 is CASSLYGRGLEQFF. CDR3 bases: TGTGCCAGCAGTTTATACGGGCGGGGGCTTGAGCAGTTCTTC.

The rearrangement links TRBV27 to TRBJ2-7, with D maybe TRBD1 (6 bases). CDR3 length: 16 residues. V was trimmed by 1 base and J by 0 bases, leaving 13 bases between them. Germline V gene data show CDR1 as MNHEY and CDR2 as SMNVEV (reference sequence). The CDR3 spells CASSLLGAFSSYEQYF. CDR3 bases: TGTGCCAGCAGTTTATTGGGGGCCTTTAGCTCCTACGAGCAGTACTTC.

The rearrangement links TRBV27 to TRBJ2-7; 8 positions match TRBD2. The V and J ends lost 2 bases and 1 base, in that order; junction bases with no gene match: 7. CDR1 is MNHEY and CDR2 is SMNVEV in the germline V gene (reference sequence). The CDR3 is 16 residues long. The CDR3 sequence is CASSLAGGPLSYEQYF. CDR3 in DNA: TGTGCCAGCAGTTTAGCGGGAGGCCCCCTGTCCTACGAGCAGTACTTC.

This rearrangement joins TRBV7-9 to TRBJ2-7; D ambiguous. Germline-derived CDR1 and CDR2 are SEHNR and FQNEAQ (reference sequence). This CDR3 region has 12 residues. The V gene lost 5 bases and the J gene lost 2 bases, with 7 bases spanning the gap. CDR3 sequence reads: CASSPEPYEQYF. DNA for the CDR3: TGTGCCAGCAGCCCAGAGCCCTACGAGCAGTACTTC. The full variable domain, completed using reference TRBV7-9 and TRBJ2-7, is DTGVSQNPRHKITKRGQNVTFRCDPISEHNRLYWYRQTLGQGPEFLTYFQNEAQLEKSRLLSDRFSAERPKGSFSTLEIQRTEQGDSAMYLCASSPEPYEQYFGPGTRLTVT.

The J gene is TRBJ2-7, the V gene TRBV6-6, with D possibly being TRBD1 (6 bases). The CDR3 contains 14 residues. The V and J ends lost 6 bases and 4 bases respectively, with 16 bases between them. Germline V lookup: CDR1 MNHNY, CDR2 SVGAGI (reference sequence). This CDR3 reads CASSGPGTSYEQYF. The CDR3 bases are TGTGCCAGCAGCGGACCCGGGACAAGTTACGAGCAGTACTTC.

The gene calls are TRBV6-1 and TRBJ2-7, with D uncertain. Germline loops: CDR1 MNHNS, CDR2 SASEGT. V was clipped by 2 bases and J by 3 bases, with 20 bases between them. This CDR3 has 17 residues. CDR3 in amino acids: CASSEYVLVVRGYEQYF. CDR3 bases: TGTGCCAGCAGTGAATACGTCCTTGTGGTAAGAGGCTACGAGCAGTACTTC.

The rearrangement links TRBV6-2 or TRBV6-3 to TRBJ2-7; TRBD2 matches at 8 bases. From germline, CDR1 is MNHEY and CDR2 SVGEGT. There are 14 residues in the CDR3. The junction had 7 bases not matched to a gene; V was cut back by 2 bases and J by 7 bases. The CDR3 protein is CASSYQRELQEQYF. In nucleotides, the CDR3 is TGTGCCAGCAGTTACCAGCGGGAGTTGCAAGAGCAGTACTTC.

The rearrangement uses TRBV19 and TRBJ1-1; no firm D call. The germline V gene has CDR1 LNHDA and CDR2 SQIVND (reference sequence). V gave up 1 base and J gave up 7 bases, with 10 bases separating them. CDR3 length: 13 amino acids. The CDR3 spells CASSIGRYGEAFF. Here the CDR3 DNA reads TGTGCCAGTAGTATAGGAAGGTACGGTGAAGCTTTCTTT.

The chain couples TRBV10-3 to TRBJ2-7; 9 nucleotides match TRBD1. Germline-derived CDR1 and CDR2 are ENHRY and SYGVKD. With 6 bases clipped from V and 3 bases from J, the junction kept 3 bases outside the gene matches. The CDR3 covers 13 residues. CDR3 in amino acids: CAISGTGLYEQYF. CDR3 bases: TGTGCCATCAGCGGGACAGGGCTCTACGAGCAGTACTTC.

The J gene is TRBJ2-6, the V gene TRBV29-1; D gene unclear. The germline gives CDR1 SQVTM, CDR2 ANQGSEA. The CDR3 loop spans 15 amino acids. Trimming left V 4 bases short and J 1 base short, with 11 bases between. The CDR3 loop reads CSVAEHLSGANVLTF. As DNA, the CDR3 is TGCAGCGTTGCAGAGCACCTGTCTGGGGCCAACGTCCTGACTTTC.

V usage is TRBV27 and J usage is TRBJ2-7; TRBD2 might be the D (5 bases). Germline V gene sequence: CDR1 MNHEY, CDR2 SMNVEV (reference sequence). Deletions cut 8 bases from V and 1 base from J, with 9 bases between. CDR3 length equals 12 residues. CDR3 DNA: TGTGCCAGCCGCGGGCGGTCCTACGAGCAGTACTTC. Amino acid sequence: CASRGRSYEQYF.

J is TRBJ1-4 and V is TRBV18; D possibly corresponds to TRBD1 (6 bases). The CDR3 is 15 amino acids. The germline CDR1 and CDR2 sequences are KGHSH and LQKENI. Trimming took off 6 bases at V and 4 bases at J, with 15 bases between the two ends. CDR3: CASSGTLGHNEKLFF. CDR3 nucleotide sequence: TGTGCCAGCTCGGGGACCTTGGGACATAATGAAAAACTGTTTTTT.